This T cell receptor beta chain came from a study of T cells in women clearing cervical HPV infection. Study overall: With HLA typing for only a few women, HLA confounding remains possible.

Notes on this clone: The CDR3 extends 3 residues past the end of the read, so its final part is completed from the germline J gene.

CDR1 is LNHDA and CDR2 is SQIVND in the germline V gene (reference sequence). The CDR3 sequence is 14 residues long. Trimming took off 1 base at V and 5 bases at J, with 9 bases between the two ends. The assay was immunoSEQ multiplex PCR, and TCRdb's table has in-frame clones only and misses some. Recorded for this sample: about 16,000 clones. The sequence came from a woman between 18 and 69 years old with a cervical HPV16 infection that either progressed to CIN3+ or cleared (not recorded which). The chain employs TRBV19 and TRBJ1-5; D perhaps matches TRBD1 (5 bases). Specimen: blood buffy coat. CDR3 region: CASSIAGRDQPQHF. CDR3 DNA, as far as it was read: TGTGCCAGTAGTATAGCAGGGAGGGATCAGCCC.